A selection of T cell receptor beta chains follows, all from one sample in a study of response to subunit inactivated influenza vaccine. MiXCR, run by TCRdb on the RT-PCR reads, gives a single entry per CDR3 protein. The repertoire holds over 400,000 distinct CDR3 sequences, with 9.5% to 12% as singletons. The sample in question was PBMCs from blood, obtained 45 days after vaccination. Every receptor here comes from a man aged 45-65 years who received an inactivated influenza vaccine. The CDR3 runs from the conserved cysteine through the conserved F or W. The D gene is left open where the match is weak. The listing skips clone size in some rows; elsewhere it reads once, few, many or a size class.

j_call d_call v_call clone_size cdr3_nt cdr3_aa
TRBJ2-1 . TRBV9 . TGTGCCAGCAGCGTAGGGGGTAGGCCAGCGGAGCAGTTCTTC CASSVGGRPAEQFF
TRBJ2-1 TRBD2 TRBV30 few TGTGCCTGGAGAGTGGGCCGGGGGGGCTCCTACAATGAGCAGTTCTTC CAWRVGRGGSYNEQFF
TRBJ1-5 . TRBV6-7 few TGTGCCAGCAGTACGCGGGGGGATAGCAATCAGCCCCAGCATTTT CASSTRGDSNQPQHF
TRBJ2-7 . TRBV11-2 . TGTGCCAGCAGCTTAAACCGAGGCCAGGGTTACTACGAGCAGTACTTC CASSLNRGQGYYEQYF
TRBJ2-7 . TRBV6-1 . TGTGCCAGCAGTGAAAATCTGGTTACCTACGAGCAGTACTTC CASSENLVTYEQYF
TRBJ2-2 TRBD1 TRBV6-1 . TGTGCCAGCGGAGCAGGGGGACACACCGGGGAGCTGTTTTTT CASGAGGHTGELFF
TRBJ2-5 TRBD1 TRBV12-3/TRBV12-4 . TGTGCCAGCAGTTTCACCCGGGACAGCCCTCAAGAGACCCAGTACTTC CASSFTRDSPQETQYF
TRBJ1-5 . TRBV20-1 many TGCAGTGCTGCCAATCTGGGCAATCAGCCCCAGCATTTT CSAANLGNQPQHF
TRBJ2-3 TRBD2 TRBV13 . TGTGCCAGCAGGCAGTGGACTAGCGGTAGCACAGATACGCAGTATTTT CASRQWTSGSTDTQYF
TRBJ1-2 . TRBV28 . TGTGCCAGCAGTCCTTTACCTAGGGGGAACATCTATGGCTACACCTTC CASSPLPRGNIYGYTF
TRBJ2-3 . TRBV28 . TGTGCCAGCAGTTTAAGTATGATCGGGCAGGACACAGATACGCAGTATTTT CASSLSMIGQDTDTQYF
TRBJ2-7 TRBD1 TRBV12-3/TRBV12-4 many TGTGCCAGCAGTTTCCAGGGGGCAGGGATCCCCTACGAGCAGTACTTC CASSFQGAGIPYEQYF
TRBJ2-5 . TRBV10-3 . TGTGCCATCAGGGCGGACAGCCAAGAGACCCAGTACTTC CAIRADSQETQYF
TRBJ2-3 TRBD2 TRBV4-2 few TGTGCCAGCAGCCAAGATTTAGCGGGGGGGCTTGGGGCAGATACGCAGTATTTT CASSQDLAGGLGADTQYF
TRBJ2-7 . TRBV20-1 few TGCAGTGCTAGAGATCAACCTCACGAGCAGTACTTC CSARDQPHEQYF
TRBJ1-6 . TRBV4-3 . TGCGCCAGCAGCCAAGAGGGCAGCGACTATAATTCACCCCTCCACTTT CASSQEGSDYNSPLHF
TRBJ2-5 . TRBV29-1 few TGCAGCGTTCAAGGGACCGTGAAAGAGACCCAGTACTTC CSVQGTVKETQYF
TRBJ2-7 . TRBV2 many TGTGCCAGCTCCCGGGACATATCCTACGAGCAGTACTTC CASSRDISYEQYF
TRBJ2-7 TRBD1 TRBV10-2 . TGCGCCAGCAGGGAGGGGCAGGGGGCGTATTACGAGCAGTACTTC CASREGQGAYYEQYF
TRBJ2-7 TRBD1 TRBV6-1 many TGTGCCAGCAGTGGGTTACCGGGACAGGGAGTCGAGCAGTACTTC CASSGLPGQGVEQYF
TRBJ2-7 . TRBV5-1 . TGCGCCAGCAGCACACAGGGAGGGAACTACGAGCAGTACTTC CASSTQGGNYEQYF
TRBJ2-2 TRBD1 TRBV29-1 many TGCAGCGTTGCAGGGGGAACCGGGGAGCTGTTTTTT CSVAGGTGELFF